The rows below give T cell receptor beta chains drawn from one sample of a study of T-cell memory formation after mild COVID-19. TCRdb passed the 5' RACE reads through MiXCR, listing each CDR3 protein once. The repertoire has some 310,000 distinct CDR3 sequences, roughly 20% of them found once; the top ten carry over 20%. The material sequenced was PBMCs or a T cell subset sorted from them (not recorded which). All receptors come from a young man who had mild COVID-19 (a few samples of this study predate the infection). Cell type and time point are not known. Both conserved end residues are part of each CDR3. A D gene is named only where the DNA matches it firmly. Rows give clone size only sometimes, using once, few, many, or a class for an expanded clone.

d_gene | j_gene | v_gene | len | abundance | CDR3nt | CDR3aa
NA | TRBJ1-1 | TRBV7-9 | 14 | few | TGTGCCAGCACGGGGCTAATTGAGGGGACTGAAGCTTTCTTT | CASTGLIEGTEAFF
NA | TRBJ1-2 | TRBV18 | 13 | few | TGTGCCAGCTCACCTCCAGGATCGGATGGCTACACCTTC | CASSPPGSDGYTF
NA | TRBJ1-1 | TRBV4-3 | 13 | NA | TGCGCCAGCAGCCAAACAAGGAACACTGAAGCTTTCTTT | CASSQTRNTEAFF
NA | TRBJ1-1 | TRBV6-1 | 15 | few | TGTGCCAGCAGTGAAGCTGGTGGGGGCGGGACTGAAGCTTTCTTT | CASSEAGGGGTEAFF
NA | TRBJ1-2 | TRBV7-9 | 13 | many | TGTGCCAGCAGTCCTCCCGTTAACTATGGCTACACCTTC | CASSPPVNYGYTF
TRBD2 | TRBJ2-5 | TRBV12-3/TRBV12-4 | 13 | NA | TGTGCCAGCATCCTCGGGAGGGGGGAGACCCAGTACTTC | CASILGRGETQYF
NA | TRBJ2-3 | TRBV6-2/TRBV6-3 | 13 | few | TGTGCCAGCAGTTACGGTCCCATTCATACGCAGTATTTT | CASSYGPIHTQYF
NA | TRBJ2-3 | TRBV28 | 15 | few | TGTGCCAGCAGTACCCACGGGACGGAGCATTATACGCAGTATTTT | CASSTHGTEHYTQYF
TRBD1 | TRBJ2-3 | TRBV7-2 | 17 | NA | TGTGCCAGCAGCTTAGGGGCGGGACAGGGCAGGGAAGATACGCAGTATTTT | CASSLGAGQGREDTQYF
TRBD1 | TRBJ2-2 | TRBV9 | 15 | NA | TGTGCCAGCAGCGTAGAACAGGGGGAAACCGGGGAGCTGTTTTTT | CASSVEQGETGELFF
NA | TRBJ1-5 | TRBV4-1 | 16 | few | TGCGCCAGCAGCCATCTTGCGGTCCGGGGCAATCAGCCCCAGCATTTT | CASSHLAVRGNQPQHF
NA | TRBJ1-1 | TRBV12-3/TRBV12-4 | 17 | few | TGTGCCAGCAGTTTAGCGGGGGTTTCGGGGAAGAACACTGAAGCTTTCTTT | CASSLAGVSGKNTEAFF
NA | TRBJ1-1 | TRBV7-8 | 14 | few | TGTGCCAGCAGCTTAACGGGGACGGGCTTTGGAGCTTTCTTT | CASSLTGTGFGAFF
NA | TRBJ2-6 | TRBV2 | 21 | few | TGTGCCAGCAGTGAAGCTATGAAAGCTGGACAGCGGCACTCTGGGGCCAACGTCCTGACTTTC | CASSEAMKAGQRHSGANVLTF
TRBD2 | TRBJ2-1 | TRBV7-3 | 14 | few | TGTGCCAGCAGCCCAGGGACTAGCCCCAATGAGCAGTTCTTC | CASSPGTSPNEQFF
NA | TRBJ2-2 | TRBV5-1 | 17 | NA | TGCGCCAGCAGAAATAGGACAGTGGGAACATTGACCGGGGAGCTGTTTTTT | CASRNRTVGTLTGELFF
NA | TRBJ2-7 | TRBV12-3/TRBV12-4 | 14 | few | TGTGCCAGCAGCCGTCGGGGTGTCTCCTACGAGCAGTACTTC | CASSRRGVSYEQYF
NA | TRBJ2-2 | TRBV18 | 16 | NA | TGTGCCAGCTCACCAGATCCCCAGGGGAACACCGGGGAGCTGTTTTTT | CASSPDPQGNTGELFF
NA | TRBJ2-5 | TRBV4-3 | 15 | NA | TGCGCCAGCAGCCAAGGACGGGCCCGAGAAGAGACCCAGTACTTC | CASSQGRAREETQYF
TRBD2 | TRBJ2-3 | TRBV7-8 | 18 | NA | TGTGCCAGCAGTGGCGGGGGGCCTGCAGGGTGGGGTACAGATACGCAGTATTTT | CASSGGGPAGWGTDTQYF